These 5 T cell receptor beta chains came from one sample sequenced in a study of shared clonotypes between healthy human individuals. Some clones are missing from TCRdb's copy, which holds only in-frame ones; the method was immunoSEQ multiplex PCR. The data hold roughly 500,000 clones, with over 65% observed a single time. The source material was PBMCs. Every receptor here comes from a woman between 40 and 50 years old in good health. Some clones in this sample may be carry-over from other donors' samples.

J is TRBJ2-7 and V is TRBV7-9; 9 bases agree with TRBD2. CDR3 size: 14 residues. Losses at the gene ends were 5 bases for V and 2 bases for J; bases not matched to a gene: 4. Germline CDR1 is SEHNR and CDR2 is FQNEAQ (reference sequence). This chain's CDR3 is CASSPTSGTYEQYF. In DNA, the CDR3 is TGTGCCAGCAGCCCGACTAGCGGAACCTACGAGCAGTACTTC. Combining the CDR3 with reference TRBV7-9 and TRBJ2-7 gives the whole variable domain DTGVSQNPRHKITKRGQNVTFRCDPISEHNRLYWYRQTLGQGPEFLTYFQNEAQLEKSRLLSDRFSAERPKGSFSTLEIQRTEQGDSAMYLCASSPTSGTYEQYFGPGTRLTVT.

The chain combines TRBV5-6 with TRBJ2-3; D perhaps matches TRBD1 (5 bases). The CDR3 is made up of 15 amino acids. The V and J ends lost 4 bases and 4 bases respectively, with 16 bases between them. Germline V gene lookup returns CDR1 SGHDT and CDR2 YYEEEE. CDR3 nucleotide sequence: TGTGCCAGCAGCCGCCAGGGTACTTCCCCAGATACGCAGTATTTT. The encoded protein is CASSRQGTSPDTQYF.

The chain couples TRBV5-4 to TRBJ2-7; TRBD1 agrees at 7 bases. Germline CDR1 SGHNT, CDR2 YYREEE (reference sequence). The CDR3 consists of 13 residues. V trimming: 7 bases; J trimming: 5 bases; junction bases outside the gene matches: 9. The CDR3 DNA sequence: TGTGCCAGCGCCCCCAGGGGGAACCACGAGCAGTACTTC. This sequence encodes CASAPRGNHEQYF.

This clone occurred once. The chain combines TRBV2 with TRBJ2-1; no definite D call. There are 13 residues in the CDR3. V lost 8 bases and J 6 bases, leaving 14 bases between the germline ends. Per the germline V gene, CDR1 is SNHLY and CDR2 is FYNNEI. In DNA, the CDR3 is TGTGCCAGCTCCCTTGACCCCGGCAATGAGCAGTTCTTC. Translating gives CASSLDPGNEQFF.

The sample holds one count of this clone. The rearrangement joins TRBV27 to TRBJ2-3; 10 bases are shared with TRBD2. The V segment lost 3 bases and the J segment 0 bases; nucleotides outside the gene matches: 9. CDR1 MNHEY and CDR2 SMNVEV come from the germline V gene (reference sequence). This CDR3 comprises 18 residues. CDR3 region: CASSFWTSGKTSTDTQYF. CDR3 nucleotides: TGTGCCAGCAGTTTTTGGACTAGCGGTAAGACTAGCACAGATACGCAGTATTTT.